This entry describes one T cell receptor beta chain. The sample comes from a study of T cell changes during pregnancy in multiple sclerosis. The protocol was immunoSEQ multiplex PCR, while the TCRdb copy is restricted to in-frame clones and leaves out a portion. The sample lists fewer than 60,000 clones, roughly 88% occurring once. Germline V gives CDR1 KGHSH, CDR2 LQKENI. V shed 3 bases and J 6 bases; nucleotides not matched to a gene: 6. The CDR3 spans 14 residues. The source is a female donor in good health, enrolled as a control in a pregnancy study. The chain joins TRBV18 to TRBJ1-1; 8 positions match TRBD1. The sample in question was peripheral blood, obtained in the third trimester of pregnancy. The DNA for the CDR3 is TGTGCCAGCTCACCGGGACAGGCCTTGGCTGAAGCTTTCTTT. It encodes CASSPGQALAEAFF.